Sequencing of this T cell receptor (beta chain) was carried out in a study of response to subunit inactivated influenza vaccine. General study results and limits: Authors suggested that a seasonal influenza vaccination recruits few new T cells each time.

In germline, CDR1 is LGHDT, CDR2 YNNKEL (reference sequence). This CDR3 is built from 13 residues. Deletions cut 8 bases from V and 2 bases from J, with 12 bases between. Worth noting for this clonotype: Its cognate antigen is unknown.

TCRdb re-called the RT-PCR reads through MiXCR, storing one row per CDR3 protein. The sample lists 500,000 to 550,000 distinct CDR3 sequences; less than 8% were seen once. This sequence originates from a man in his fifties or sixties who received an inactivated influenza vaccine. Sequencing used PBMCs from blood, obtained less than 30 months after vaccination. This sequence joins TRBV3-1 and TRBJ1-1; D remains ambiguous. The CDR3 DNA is TGTGCCAGCTCCAGGAGGATCAACACTGAAGCTTTCTTT. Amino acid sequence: CASSRRINTEAFF.